This TCR beta chain came from a study of T cells expressing NK-cell markers. The study, taken as a whole, reports: There were a few donors in whom these clonotypes also led the CD3+CD56-NKG2C+ fraction.

The CDR3 is 15 residues long. Germline V gene lookup returns CDR1 SGHKS and CDR2 YYEKEE (reference sequence). TCRdb reprocessed the 5' RACE reads, keeping one entry per CDR3 protein, no DNA. Here the sample table reports 160,000 or so distinct CDR3 sequences. Remarks on this clonotype: Antigen unknown.

Sequencing was carried out using blood T cells: a sorted CD56 or NKG2C T cell subset, CD4+ or CD8+ T cells, or bulk PBMC T cells (not recorded which). The chain carries TRBV5-5 and TRBJ2-1; TCRdb selects TRBD2, and the lack of DNA leaves this call unchecked. This TCR came from a woman aged 18-70 years in good health. CDR3 residues: CASSFLPGGDNEQFF. Based on the CDR3 plus reference TRBV5-5 and TRBJ2-1, the full variable domain is DAGVTQSPTHLIKTRGQQVTLRCSPISGHKSVSWYQQVLGQGPQFIFQYYEKEERGRGNFPDRFSARQFPNYSSELNVNALLLGDSALYLCASSFLPGGDNEQFFGPGTRLTVL.